This passage covers 18 T cell receptor beta chains from one sample sequenced in a study of untreated major depressive disorder. Findings and caveats of the study: CD4+ T cells from depressed patients used TRBV05-01 (Vbeta 5.1) more often than controls.

Produced via immunoSEQ multiplex PCR; TCRdb's table is partial and in-frame only. The table has about 25,000 clones, roughly nine tenths seen once. Their target antigens are unknown. Material: CD4+ T cells from PBMCs. The receptors shown here come from a woman in her thirties with major depressive disorder.

CDR3 sequence reads: CASSPLVQPQHF. The CDR3 DNA follows: TGTGCCAGCAGTCCCCTCGTTCAGCCCCAGCATTTT. V and J are TRBV28 and TRBJ1-5, with D unclear. The V gene lost 5 bases and the J gene lost 6 bases, with 8 bases spanning the gap. CDR1 and CDR2 from the germline V gene are MDHEN and SYDVKM. The CDR3 consists of 12 residues.

The rearrangement links TRBV11-1 to TRBJ2-5; no reliable D call. Between the trimmed V and J ends, which lost 1 base and 1 base, there was a span of 13 bases. This CDR3 region has 16 residues. Germline assignment: CDR1 SGHAT and CDR2 FQDESV (reference sequence). This CDR3 is CASSLVGYQFQETQYF. CDR3 sequence (DNA): TGTGCCAGCAGCTTAGTGGGATATCAGTTCCAAGAGACCCAGTACTTC. Complete variable domain (other parts from reference TRBV11-1 and TRBJ2-5): EAEVAQSPRYKITEKSQAVAFWCDPISGHATLYWYRQILGQGPELLVQFQDESVVDDSQLPKDRFSAERLKGVDSTLKIQPAELGDSAMYLCASSLVGYQFQETQYFGPGTRLLVL.

The rearrangement links TRBV7-2 to TRBJ1-1, with D tentatively TRBD1 (5 bases). V dropped 5 bases and J dropped 4 bases, with 14 bases sitting between them. The CDR3 is made up of 14 amino acids. Germline loops: CDR1 SGHTA, CDR2 FQGNSA. CDR3 sequence: CASSARGLGTEAFF. In nucleotides, the CDR3 is TGTGCCAGCAGCGCGAGGGGTTTGGGCACTGAAGCTTTCTTT.

The rearrangement uses TRBV10-3 and TRBJ1-2, with 9 bases aligning to TRBD1. The germline gives CDR1 ENHRY, CDR2 SYGVKD. CDR3 size: 14 residues. The V and J ends lost 9 bases and 8 bases, in that order; junction bases with no gene match: 13. The CDR3 sequence is CAMGKGQGDGGYTF. The CDR3, as DNA: TGTGCCATGGGGAAGGGACAGGGAGATGGCGGCTACACCTTC.

CDR3: CASSLSRGTYEQYF. Here the CDR3 DNA reads TGTGCCAGCAGTCTTTCCAGGGGTACCTACGAGCAGTACTTC. This chain links TRBV11-2 with TRBJ2-7; perhaps TRBD1 as D (6 bases). Germline V gives CDR1 SGHAT, CDR2 FQNNGV. The ends were cut back, 6 bases at V and 2 bases at J, with 14 bases in the middle. This CDR3 spans 14 amino acids.

This chain uses TRBV10-3 with TRBJ1-4, with D tentatively TRBD1 (6 bases). Per germline, CDR1 ENHRY and CDR2 SYGVKD. This CDR3 contains 14 residues. V dropped 7 bases and J dropped 8 bases, with 17 bases sitting between them. For the CDR3, the DNA is TGTGCCATCACCGACGGGGGGCGAGGCGAAAAACTGTTTTTT. As protein: CAITDGGRGEKLFF.

The CDR3 sequence: CASSYSRGRKVGYTF. DNA of the CDR3: TGTGCCAGCAGTTACAGCAGGGGGCGAAAGGTTGGCTACACCTTC. The gene calls are TRBV6-5 and TRBJ1-2; 8 positions match TRBD1. J was trimmed by 7 bases and V by 2 bases; bases with no gene match: 9. The germline CDR1 and CDR2 sequences are MNHEY and SVGAGI. The CDR3 totals 15 residues.

The chain has TRBV7-6 and TRBJ2-1; TRBD1 might be the D (6 bases). The CDR3 is 14 residues long. The V gene's germline CDR1 is SGHVS and CDR2 FNYEAQ. Trimming removed 5 bases from V and 4 bases from J, with 12 bases in between. The CDR3 DNA reads as TGTGCCAGCAGCAGGGGGACGGAATACAATGAGCAGTTCTTC. Protein sequence: CASSRGTEYNEQFF.

This chain connects TRBV7-2 to TRBJ2-7; perhaps TRBD2 as D (6 bases). Germline CDR1 is SGHTA and CDR2 is FQGNSA. The CDR3 is 17 amino acids. V was cut by 1 base and J by 0 bases, with 16 bases left in between. The CDR3 DNA is TGTGCCAGCAGCTTAGGGTGGGCTAGCGCAAACTCCTACGAGCAGTACTTC. Amino acid sequence: CASSLGWASANSYEQYF.

The V call is TRBV18, the J call TRBJ1-5; D uncertain. There are 12 residues in the CDR3. Per the germline V gene, CDR1 is KGHSH and CDR2 is LQKENI. Between the trimmed V and J ends, which lost 3 bases and 2 bases, there was a span of 2 bases. The CDR3 nucleotides are TGTGCCAGCTCACCGGGCAATCAGCCCCAGCATTTT. Protein product: CASSPGNQPQHF.

The sample holds a few counts of this clone. The chain recombines TRBV20-1 with TRBJ2-4; 7 bases are shared with TRBD2. The J segment lost 8 bases and the V segment lost 3 bases, leaving 1 base of the junction unmatched. This CDR3 spans 11 amino acids. In germline, CDR1 is DFQATT, CDR2 SNEGSKA (reference sequence). Written as DNA, the CDR3 is TGCAGTGCTAGTGGGAGGGACATTCAGTACTTC. Translated, it gives CSASGRDIQYF.

The chain uses TRBV5-1 and TRBJ2-2; 11 bases agree with TRBD1. J lost 4 bases, V lost 4 bases, and 9 bases had no gene match. The CDR3 is 17 amino acids. Per the germline V gene, CDR1 is SGHRS and CDR2 is YFSETQ. CDR3 region: CASSPVGGTGGTGELFF. In nucleotides, the CDR3 is TGCGCCAGCAGCCCTGTTGGGGGGACAGGGGGCACCGGGGAGCTGTTTTTT. Full variable domain (rest looked up from reference TRBV5-1 and TRBJ2-2): KAGVTQTPRYLIKTRGQQVTLSCSPISGHRSVSWYQQTPGQGLQFLFEYFSETQRNKGNFPGRFSGRQFSNSRSEMNVSTLELGDSALYLCASSPVGGTGGTGELFFGEGSRLTVL.

CDR3 sequence: CASSLSGIGEQFF. The CDR3 nucleotides are TGTGCCAGCAGCTTGTCAGGTATAGGTGAGCAGTTCTTC. The chain recombines TRBV7-2 with TRBJ2-1; D remains ambiguous. CDR3 length: 13 amino acids. Germline loops: CDR1 SGHTA, CDR2 FQGNSA. With 3 bases removed from V and 9 bases from J, the gap between germline ends came to 12 bases.

This rearrangement joins TRBV5-6 to TRBJ2-1; D ambiguous. The V end lost 4 bases, the J end lost 0 bases, and 8 bases lay between the germline ends. Germline V CDR1 and CDR2: SGHDT, YYEEEE. This CDR3 comprises 14 residues. The chain's CDR3 is CASSRPDSYNEQFF. As DNA, the CDR3 is TGTGCCAGCAGCAGGCCGGACTCCTACAATGAGCAGTTCTTC.

The CDR3 sequence: CASRETGTGYNQPQHF. The DNA for the CDR3 is TGTGCCAGTAGGGAAACCGGGACAGGCTACAATCAGCCCCAGCATTTT. This chain links TRBV19 with TRBJ1-5; 8 nucleotides agree with TRBD1. After removal of 6 bases from V and 3 bases from J, the junction contained 10 bases not matched to a gene. Per germline, CDR1 LNHDA and CDR2 SQIVND (reference sequence). This CDR3 has 16 amino acids. The full variable domain, in which reference TRBV19 and TRBJ1-5 provide the parts outside the CDR3, is DGGITQSPKYLFRKEGQNVTLSCEQNLNHDAMYWYRQDPGQGLRLIYYSQIVNDFQKGDIAEGYSVSREKKESFPLTVTSAQKNPTAFYLCASRETGTGYNQPQHFGDGTRLSIL.

The CDR3 DNA reads TGTGCCAGCAGCGCGAGGGGGGATCGACTGAACACTGAAGCTTTCTTT. Residues: CASSARGDRLNTEAFF. The J gene is TRBJ1-1, the V gene TRBV9; the D gene is possibly TRBD1 (6 bases). The CDR3 is 16 amino acids. Trimming removed 3 bases from V and 0 bases from J, with 15 bases in between. Germline V CDR1 and CDR2: SGDLS, YYNGEE.

The chain couples TRBV5-1 to TRBJ1-5, with D unclear. The CDR3 runs to 13 residues. Trimming took off 2 bases at V and 5 bases at J, with 8 bases between the two ends. Per germline, CDR1 SGHRS and CDR2 YFSETQ. CDR3 sequence reads: CASSFAEDQPQHF. In nucleotides, the CDR3 is TGCGCCAGCAGCTTCGCCGAAGATCAGCCCCAGCATTTT.

The rearrangement joins TRBV28 to TRBJ2-3, with 8 bases identical to TRBD2. The CDR3 runs 15 residues. V was clipped by 6 bases and J by 7 bases; unmatched bases: 12. Germline values: CDR1 MDHEN, CDR2 SYDVKM. The CDR3 DNA sequence: TGTGCCAGCAGCCCCGGCGGTAGCGGGGATAATACGCAGTATTTT. This gives the protein CASSPGGSGDNTQYF.